A selection of T cell receptor beta chains follows, all from one sample in a study of cytomegalovirus exposure and HLA in healthy donors. Profiled with immunoSEQ multiplex PCR; TCRdb holds only in-frame clones, not every one. This sample lists 200,000 to 250,000 clones; its ten largest clones have about 1%. Material for sequencing was PBMCs. These receptors all stem from a woman younger than 45 in good health and CMV-seropositive. CDR3s include the opening cysteine and the closing phenylalanine or tryptophan. The order of the fields is J gene, V gene, CDR3 protein.

TRBJ2-7	TRBV9	CASSVGQGGYEQYF
TRBJ1-2	TRBV2	CASSEHNLQGSNYGYTF
TRBJ1-4	TRBV20-1	CSAPTPSLFF
TRBJ1-5	TRBV19	CASKTGLYSNQPQHF
TRBJ1-2	TRBV11-2	CASSLAGVHYGYTF
TRBJ1-5	TRBV19	CASSLRGQPQHF
TRBJ1-2	TRBV5-6	CASSLSRAGAGYTF
TRBJ1-5	TRBV10-1	CAIRPGAKVIIAQHF
TRBJ2-3	TRBV7-2	CASSDWTTTDTQYF
TRBJ2-5	TRBV5-1	CASSLFAGETQYF
TRBJ2-2	TRBV7-2	CASSLEGGRVRTGELFF
.	TRBV2	CASRRGDSSYEQYF
TRBJ1-1	TRBV5-1	CASSSTSPGREAFF
TRBJ2-2	TRBV29-1	CSVVALGGELFF
TRBJ1-2	TRBV6-5	CASSRGTTGGYTF
TRBJ1-5	TRBV5-8	CASSPDRDQPQHF
TRBJ1-1	TRBV28	CASRGGGYTEAFF
TRBJ2-1	TRBV27	CASSAGTSGYPFSYNEQFF
TRBJ1-3	TRBV18	CASSRRDRGSGNTIYF
TRBJ2-3	TRBV5-6	CASSLDLGGGRYF
TRBJ1-2	TRBV5-6	CASSLIGTGDYGYTF
TRBJ2-3	TRBV30	CAWGTGSTDTQYF
TRBJ1-2	TRBV5-1	CASSQPGQGAEGYTF
TRBJ2-7	TRBV2	CASSDPSPQTFYEQYF
TRBJ2-7	TRBV5-1	CASSFLGGTGDSYEQYF
TRBJ2-7	TRBV6-1	CASSQQQGYEQYF
TRBJ1-1	TRBV5-4	CASSFDSVLGSGDTEAFF
TRBJ1-2	TRBV25-1	CASSECRRPRWTF
TRBJ2-7	TRBV10-3	CAISGPRGTGIYEQYF
TRBJ2-1	TRBV9	CASSGSGMTPGNEQFF
TRBJ1-5	TRBV5-1	CASSLAGGDSNQPQHF
TRBJ2-7	TRBV10-3	CAIRGLADSYEQYF
TRBJ2-5	TRBV6-5	CASRARGQETQYF
TRBJ2-2	TRBV5-1	CASSLRGPGELFF
TRBJ2-1	TRBV29-1	CSVEGGLAGFISYNEQFF
TRBJ2-1	TRBV5-4	CASSFVIQRELDEQFF
TRBJ1-5	TRBV28	CASTVLSYGETYNQPQHF
TRBJ2-1	TRBV7-9	CASSLSGNEQFF
TRBJ2-2	TRBV2	CASSGAGGWSGELFF
TRBJ1-3	TRBV28	CASSLWGRDRISGNTIYF
TRBJ2-1	TRBV19	CASRGLAGLSYNEQFF
TRBJ1-5	TRBV5-3	CARSPRTGLIRPQHF
TRBJ1-5	TRBV28	CASSPPGQGSYGNQPQHF
TRBJ2-5	TRBV9	CASSGGAQYF
TRBJ1-2	TRBV10-3	CAISEQPGGNYGYTF